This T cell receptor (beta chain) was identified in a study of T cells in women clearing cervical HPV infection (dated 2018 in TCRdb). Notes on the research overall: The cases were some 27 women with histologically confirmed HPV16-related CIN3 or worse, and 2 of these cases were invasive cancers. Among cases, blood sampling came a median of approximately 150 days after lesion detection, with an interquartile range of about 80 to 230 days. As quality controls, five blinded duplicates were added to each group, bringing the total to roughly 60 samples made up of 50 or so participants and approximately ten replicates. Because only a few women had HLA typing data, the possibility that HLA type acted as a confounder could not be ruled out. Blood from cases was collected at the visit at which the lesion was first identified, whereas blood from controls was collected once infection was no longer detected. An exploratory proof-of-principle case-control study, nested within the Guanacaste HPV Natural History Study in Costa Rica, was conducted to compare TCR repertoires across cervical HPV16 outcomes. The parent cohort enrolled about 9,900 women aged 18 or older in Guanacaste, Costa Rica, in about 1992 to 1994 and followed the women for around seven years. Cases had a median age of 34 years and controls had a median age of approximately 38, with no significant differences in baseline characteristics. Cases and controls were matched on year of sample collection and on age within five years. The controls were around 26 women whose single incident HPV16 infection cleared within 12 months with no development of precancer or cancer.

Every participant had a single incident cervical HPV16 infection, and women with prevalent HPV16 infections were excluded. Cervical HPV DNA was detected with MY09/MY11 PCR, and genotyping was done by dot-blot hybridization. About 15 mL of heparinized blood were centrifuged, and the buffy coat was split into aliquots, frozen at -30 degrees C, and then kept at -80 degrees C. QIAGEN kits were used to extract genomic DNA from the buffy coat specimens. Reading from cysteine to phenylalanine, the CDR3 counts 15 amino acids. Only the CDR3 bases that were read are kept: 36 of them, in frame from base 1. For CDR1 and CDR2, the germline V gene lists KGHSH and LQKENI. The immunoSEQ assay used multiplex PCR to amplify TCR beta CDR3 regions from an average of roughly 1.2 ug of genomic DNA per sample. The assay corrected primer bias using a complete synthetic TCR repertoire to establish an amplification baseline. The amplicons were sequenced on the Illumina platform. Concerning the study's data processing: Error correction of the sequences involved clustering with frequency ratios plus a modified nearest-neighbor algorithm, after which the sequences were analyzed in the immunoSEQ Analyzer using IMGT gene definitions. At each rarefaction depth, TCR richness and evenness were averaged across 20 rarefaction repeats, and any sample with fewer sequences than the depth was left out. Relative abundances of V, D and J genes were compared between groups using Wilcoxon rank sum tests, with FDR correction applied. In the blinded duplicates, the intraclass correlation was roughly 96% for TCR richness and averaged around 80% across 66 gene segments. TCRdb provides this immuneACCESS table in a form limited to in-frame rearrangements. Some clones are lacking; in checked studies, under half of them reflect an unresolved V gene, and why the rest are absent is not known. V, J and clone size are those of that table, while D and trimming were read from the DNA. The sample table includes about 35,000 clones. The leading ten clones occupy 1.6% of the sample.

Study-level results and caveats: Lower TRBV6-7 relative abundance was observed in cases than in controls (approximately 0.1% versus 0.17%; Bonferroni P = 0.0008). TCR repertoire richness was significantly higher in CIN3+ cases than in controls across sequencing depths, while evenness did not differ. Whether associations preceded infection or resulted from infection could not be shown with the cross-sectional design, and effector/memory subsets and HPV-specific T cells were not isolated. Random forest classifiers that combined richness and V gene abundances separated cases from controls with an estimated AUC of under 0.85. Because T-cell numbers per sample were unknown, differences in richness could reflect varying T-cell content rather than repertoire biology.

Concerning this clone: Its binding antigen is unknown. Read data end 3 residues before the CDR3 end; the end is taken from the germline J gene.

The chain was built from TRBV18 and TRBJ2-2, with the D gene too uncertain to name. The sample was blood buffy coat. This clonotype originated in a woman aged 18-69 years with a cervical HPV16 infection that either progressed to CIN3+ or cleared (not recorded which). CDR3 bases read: TGTGCCAGCTCACCACCCAGTTTCCCGGGTGAAAAG. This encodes CASSPPSFPGEK. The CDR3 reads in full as CASSPPSFPGEKLFF.